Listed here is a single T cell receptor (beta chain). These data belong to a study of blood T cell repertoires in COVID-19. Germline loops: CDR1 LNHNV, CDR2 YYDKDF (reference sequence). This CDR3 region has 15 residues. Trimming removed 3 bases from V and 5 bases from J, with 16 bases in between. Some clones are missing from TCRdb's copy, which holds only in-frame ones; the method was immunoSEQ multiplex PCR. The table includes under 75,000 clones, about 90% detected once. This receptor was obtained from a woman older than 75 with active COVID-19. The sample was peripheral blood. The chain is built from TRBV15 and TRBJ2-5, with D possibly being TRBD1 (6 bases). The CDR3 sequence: CATSRPGQEGETQYF. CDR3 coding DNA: TGTGCCACCAGCAGGCCGGGACAAGAAGGGGAGACCCAGTACTTC.